A selection of T cell receptor beta chains follows, all from one sample in a study of blood T cell repertoires in COVID-19. The assay was immunoSEQ multiplex PCR, and TCRdb's table has in-frame clones only and misses some. The top ten clones hold roughly 0.7% of a sample with 450,000 to 600,000 clones, 87% of them seen once. Sequencing was performed on PBMCs or T cells enriched from blood (not recorded which). The receptor source for this set is a woman aged 18-29 years who had recovered from COVID-19. The conserved cysteine and the conserved F or W are not part of the CDR3 here.

v_call cdr3_aa
TRBV28 ASSFVAGTDTQY
TRBV5-5 ASSLTGYNEQF
TRBV18 ASSSGHSNQPQH
TRBV6-4 ASSPGEGVDGYT
TRBV5-6 ASSAGQDYEQY
TRBV5-6 ASSRQGGETQY
TRBV5-1 ASSLATAGRNSPLH
TRBV19 ASSIGPIGGGSNQPQH
TRBV9 ASSASGAEAF
TRBV7-6 ASSLGPGLTDTQY
TRBV7-8 ASSFSPRGQPQH
TRBV5-1 ASSLGVPSYEQY
TRBV4-1 ASSQPRQGNQPQH
TRBV7-9 ASRPGSSYEQY
TRBV7-9 ASSQGSEAF
TRBV7-6 ASSTRTGGEAF
TRBV6-5 ASSYFSRSPFEQY
TRBV19 ASTPTSGGERYQETQY
TRBV5-8 ASSLTSGAQETQY
TRBV7-8 ASSEGPADTQY
TRBV5-4 ASSPTLGGNTEAF
TRBV19 ATSNTGELF
TRBV12-5 ASGFRLTGLNQPQH
TRBV18 ASSPGTGYGYT
TRBV2 ASRGGVGTGELF
TRBV10-1 ASSSAQGVGEQF
TRBV28 ASSTHRGGYGYT